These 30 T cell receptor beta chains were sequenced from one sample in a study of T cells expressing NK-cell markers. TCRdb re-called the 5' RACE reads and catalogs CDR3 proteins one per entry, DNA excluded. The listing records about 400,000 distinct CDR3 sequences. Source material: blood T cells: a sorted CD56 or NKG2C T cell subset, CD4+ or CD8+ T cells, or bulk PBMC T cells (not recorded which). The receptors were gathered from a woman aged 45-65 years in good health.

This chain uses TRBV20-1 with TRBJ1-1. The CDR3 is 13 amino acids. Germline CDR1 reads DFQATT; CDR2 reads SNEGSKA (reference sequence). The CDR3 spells CSASKGLSTEAFF.

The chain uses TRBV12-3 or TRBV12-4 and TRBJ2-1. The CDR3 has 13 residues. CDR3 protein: CASSLGTFNEQFF.

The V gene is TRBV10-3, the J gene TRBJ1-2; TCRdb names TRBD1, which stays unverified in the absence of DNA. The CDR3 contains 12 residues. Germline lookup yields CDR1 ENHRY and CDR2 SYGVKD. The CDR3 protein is CATHQQAYGYTF.

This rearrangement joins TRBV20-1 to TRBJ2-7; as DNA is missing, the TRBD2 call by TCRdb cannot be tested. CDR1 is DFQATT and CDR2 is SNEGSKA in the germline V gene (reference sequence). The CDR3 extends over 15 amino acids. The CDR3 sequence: CSARGGSGRVHEQYF.

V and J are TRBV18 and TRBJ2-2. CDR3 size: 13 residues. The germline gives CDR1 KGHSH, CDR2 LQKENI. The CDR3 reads CASSGASPGELFF.

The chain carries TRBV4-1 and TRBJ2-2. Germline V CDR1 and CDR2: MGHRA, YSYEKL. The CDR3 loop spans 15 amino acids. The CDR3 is CASSQDRVLTGELFF.

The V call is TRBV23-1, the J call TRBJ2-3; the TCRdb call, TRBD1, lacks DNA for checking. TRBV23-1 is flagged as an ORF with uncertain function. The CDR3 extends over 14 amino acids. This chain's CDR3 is CASSERGGTDTQYF.

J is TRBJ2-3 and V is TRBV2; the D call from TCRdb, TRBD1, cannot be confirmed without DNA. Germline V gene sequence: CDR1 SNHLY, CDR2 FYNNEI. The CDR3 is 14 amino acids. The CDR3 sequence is CASSGQGAVDTQYF.

The CDR3 reads CASSGQGLYEQFF. The chain recombines TRBV7-9 with TRBJ2-1; TCRdb's D call of TRBD1 is untestable without DNA. Germline V CDR1 and CDR2: SEHNR, FQNEAQ (reference sequence). The CDR3 has 13 residues.

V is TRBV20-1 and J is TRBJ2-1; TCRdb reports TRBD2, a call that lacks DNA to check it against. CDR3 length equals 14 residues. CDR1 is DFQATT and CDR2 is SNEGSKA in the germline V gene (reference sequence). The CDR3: CSAPTGTSSNEQFF.

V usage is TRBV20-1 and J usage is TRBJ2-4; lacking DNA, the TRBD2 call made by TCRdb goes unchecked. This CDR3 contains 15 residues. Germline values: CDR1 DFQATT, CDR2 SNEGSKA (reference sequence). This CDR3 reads CSARDNRQGRHIQYF.

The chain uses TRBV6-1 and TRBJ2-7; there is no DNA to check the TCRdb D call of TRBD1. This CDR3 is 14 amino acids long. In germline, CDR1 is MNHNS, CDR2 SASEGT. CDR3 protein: CAISPDRGVHEQYF.

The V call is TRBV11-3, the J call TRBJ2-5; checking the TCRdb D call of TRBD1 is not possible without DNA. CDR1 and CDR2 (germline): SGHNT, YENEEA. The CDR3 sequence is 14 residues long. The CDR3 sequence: CASSDGTGFETQYF.

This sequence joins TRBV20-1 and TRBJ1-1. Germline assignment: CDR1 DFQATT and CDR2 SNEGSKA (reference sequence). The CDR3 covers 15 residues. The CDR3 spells CSARDPRTVGTEAFF.

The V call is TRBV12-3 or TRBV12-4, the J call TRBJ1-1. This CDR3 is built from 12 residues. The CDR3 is CASTLGEPEAFF.

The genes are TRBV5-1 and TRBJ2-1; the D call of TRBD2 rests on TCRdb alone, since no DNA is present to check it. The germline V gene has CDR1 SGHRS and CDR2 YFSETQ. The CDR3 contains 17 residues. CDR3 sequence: CASSLGVGEISYNEQFF.

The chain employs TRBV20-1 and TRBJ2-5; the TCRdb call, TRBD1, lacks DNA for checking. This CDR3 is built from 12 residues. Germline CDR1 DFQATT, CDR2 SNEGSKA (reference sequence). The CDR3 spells CSAPDNPETQYF.

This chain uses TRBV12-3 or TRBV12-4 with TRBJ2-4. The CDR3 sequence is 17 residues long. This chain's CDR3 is CASSLAETGSAKNIQYF.

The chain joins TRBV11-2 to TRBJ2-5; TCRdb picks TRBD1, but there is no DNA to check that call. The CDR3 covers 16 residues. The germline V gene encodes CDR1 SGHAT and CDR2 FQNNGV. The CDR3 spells CASSLVRSGAAGAQYF.

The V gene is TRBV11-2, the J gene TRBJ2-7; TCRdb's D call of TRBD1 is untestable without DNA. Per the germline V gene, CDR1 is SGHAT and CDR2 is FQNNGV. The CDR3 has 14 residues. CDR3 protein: CASSIGQGAYEQYF.

The CDR3 loop reads CASRGGQTVGYGYTF. The chain carries TRBV5-1 and TRBJ1-2; the D call of TRBD1 rests on TCRdb alone, since no DNA is present to check it. There are 15 residues in the CDR3. Germline-derived CDR1 and CDR2 are SGHRS and YFSETQ.

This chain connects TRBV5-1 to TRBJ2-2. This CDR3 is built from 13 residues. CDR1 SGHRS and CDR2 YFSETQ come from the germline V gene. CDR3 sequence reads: CASSLVYGGELFF.

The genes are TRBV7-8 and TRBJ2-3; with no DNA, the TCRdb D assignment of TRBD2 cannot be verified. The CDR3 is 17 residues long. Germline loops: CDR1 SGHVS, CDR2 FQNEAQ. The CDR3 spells CASSLDRSGRAIGTQYF.

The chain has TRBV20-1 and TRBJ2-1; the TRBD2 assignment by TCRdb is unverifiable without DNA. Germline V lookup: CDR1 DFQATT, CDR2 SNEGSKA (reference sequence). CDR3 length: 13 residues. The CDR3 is CSASRRLADEQFF.

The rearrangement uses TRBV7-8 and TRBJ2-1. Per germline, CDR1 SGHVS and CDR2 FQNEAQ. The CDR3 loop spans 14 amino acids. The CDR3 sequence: CASSIADTYNEQFF.

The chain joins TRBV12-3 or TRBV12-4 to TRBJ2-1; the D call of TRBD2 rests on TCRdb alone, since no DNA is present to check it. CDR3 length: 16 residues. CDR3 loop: CASSLSGGPSYNEQFF.

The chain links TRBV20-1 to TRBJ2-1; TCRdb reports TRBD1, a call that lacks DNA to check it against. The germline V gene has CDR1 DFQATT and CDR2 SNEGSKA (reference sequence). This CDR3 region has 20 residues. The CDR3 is CSARGAGEGDRRGIYNEQFF.

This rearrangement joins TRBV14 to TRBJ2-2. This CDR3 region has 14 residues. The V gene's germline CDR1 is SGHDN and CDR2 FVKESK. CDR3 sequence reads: CASTTVANTGELFF. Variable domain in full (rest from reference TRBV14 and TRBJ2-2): EAGVTQFPSHSVIEKGQTVTLRCDPISGHDNLYWYRRVMGKEIKFLLHFVKESKQDESGMPNNRFLAERTGGTYSTLKVQPAELEDSGVYFCASTTVANTGELFFGEGSRLTVL.

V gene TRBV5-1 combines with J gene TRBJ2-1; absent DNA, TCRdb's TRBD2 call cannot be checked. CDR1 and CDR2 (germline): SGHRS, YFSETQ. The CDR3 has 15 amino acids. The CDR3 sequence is CASSLGGLESDPEFF.

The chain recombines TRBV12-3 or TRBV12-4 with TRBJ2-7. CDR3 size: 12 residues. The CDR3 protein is CASSLNNPEQYF.